This T cell receptor beta chain was observed in a study of identifying expanded T cells in peripheral blood. With 2 bases clipped from V and 6 bases from J, the junction kept 5 bases outside the gene matches. The CDR3 is 14 residues long. Per the germline V gene, CDR1 is SGHRS and CDR2 is YFSETQ. Regarding this clone: Its antigen remains unknown.

Findings and caveats of the study: Differentially abundant clones: 1 to 1.5 between replicates, 15 to 17 at two to three weeks, under 25 at four.

Clones were sequenced by immunoSEQ multiplex PCR, and TCRdb holds only the in-frame ones, with some missing. The sample comprises about 86,000 clones, around 90% of which are singletons, and around 5.9% rests with the top ten. During the collection period, no donor immune events like infections were recorded. This rearrangement joins TRBV5-1 to TRBJ2-1, with 7 bases identical to TRBD1. Sample: blood. The TCR sequence derives from a person aged 18 to 70 in good health. CDR3 region: CASSFTGVGNEQFF. In DNA, the CDR3 is TGCGCCAGCAGCTTCACAGGGGTCGGCAATGAGCAGTTCTTC.